These 27 T cell receptor beta chains originate from one sample sequenced in a study of cytotoxic CD8 clonotypes in ibrutinib-treated CLL. Clones were read by immunoSEQ multiplex PCR, and TCRdb kept only the in-frame ones, dropping some. The sample includes about 49,000 clones, 69% seen only once; the top ten take roughly 13%. Sample: PBMCs, taken after 12 months of ibrutinib treatment. These receptors all stem from a human donor with chronic lymphocytic leukemia.

The chain carries TRBV15 and TRBJ2-7, with D possibly matching TRBD2 (5 bases). The ends were cut back, 3 bases at V and 5 bases at J, with 11 bases in the middle. Germline loops: CDR1 LNHNV, CDR2 YYDKDF (reference sequence). CDR3 length: 13 amino acids. CDR3 DNA: TGTGCCACCAGCAGGGACTTCAGCGACGAGCAGTACTTC. Its protein product is CATSRDFSDEQYF.

This chain links TRBV28 with TRBJ1-5; the match to TRBD1 covers 8 bases. J lost 2 bases, V lost 7 bases, and 7 bases had no gene match. Per the germline V gene, CDR1 is MDHEN and CDR2 is SYDVKM. CDR3 size: 15 residues. CDR3 sequence reads: CASTTGGRGNQPQHF. The CDR3 DNA reads as TGTGCCAGCACCACAGGGGGTCGGGGCAATCAGCCCCAGCATTTT. The full variable domain, in which reference TRBV28 and TRBJ1-5 provide the parts outside the CDR3, is DVKVTQSSRYLVKRTGEKVFLECVQDMDHENMFWYRQDPGLGLRLIYFSYDVKMKEKGDIPEGYSVSREKKERFSLILESASTNQTSMYLCASTTGGRGNQPQHFGDGTRLSIL.

The chain employs TRBV19 and TRBJ1-6; D unresolved. There are 13 residues in the CDR3. The V and J ends lost 3 bases and 8 bases respectively, with 8 bases between them. Looked up from germline, CDR1 is LNHDA and CDR2 is SQIVND (reference sequence). Here the CDR3 DNA reads TGTGCCAGTAGTATTAACTTTGATTCACCCCTCCACTTT. Residues: CASSINFDSPLHF.

The chain joins TRBV6-1 to TRBJ2-1; TRBD2 agrees at 9 bases. Unmatched junction bases numbered 2, after V lost 2 bases and J lost 6 bases. The CDR3 runs 14 residues. Germline-derived CDR1 and CDR2 are MNHNS and SASEGT. The CDR3 region is CASSERGLANEQFF. DNA of the CDR3: TGTGCCAGCAGTGAAAGGGGACTAGCCAATGAGCAGTTCTTC.

There are a few counts of this clone. The rearrangement uses TRBV6-1 and TRBJ1-1; D unresolved. The CDR3 extends over 13 amino acids. Per the germline V gene, CDR1 is MNHNS and CDR2 is SASEGT. Trimming shortened V by 3 bases and J by 11 bases, and 16 bases separated the two germline ends. The CDR3 reads CASSDFGEGQAFF. In DNA, the CDR3 is TGTGCCAGCAGTGACTTTGGCGAGGGCCAGGCTTTCTTT.

The V and J genes are TRBV6-5 and TRBJ1-2; a possible D gene is TRBD1 (5 bases). V was clipped by 2 bases and J by 8 bases, with 15 bases between them. The germline CDR1 and CDR2 sequences are MNHEY and SVGAGI. This CDR3 has 14 amino acids. The CDR3 region has the DNA TGTGCCAGCAGTTACAGGGGAATTCTTTGGGGCTACACCTTC. It yields the protein CASSYRGILWGYTF.

This clone was seen only a few times. The V call is TRBV4-1, the J call TRBJ1-2; D is ambiguous. The V gene lost 1 base and the J gene lost 4 bases, with 13 bases spanning the gap. CDR1 is MGHRA and CDR2 is YSYEKL in the germline V gene. The length of the CDR3 is 15 residues. The CDR3 sequence: CASSQGGGLGYGYTF. CDR3 nucleotides: TGCGCCAGCAGCCAAGGGGGAGGGCTGGGCTATGGCTACACCTTC.

CDR3 bases: TGTGCCAGCAGCCCTCGGGGGGGAACCTACGAGCAGTACTTC. Translating gives CASSPRGGTYEQYF. The gene calls are TRBV5-5 and TRBJ2-7, with 8 bases matching TRBD2. Trimming took 4 bases from V and 2 from J; bases not matched to a gene: 5. Germline lookup yields CDR1 SGHKS and CDR2 YYEKEE (reference sequence). The CDR3 runs 14 residues.

This clone was picked up a small number of times. This chain joins TRBV10-1 and TRBJ1-1; D possibly corresponds to TRBD1 (5 bases). The V and J ends lost 6 bases and 2 bases respectively, with 10 bases between them. The germline gives CDR1 WNHNN, CDR2 SYGVQD (reference sequence). The CDR3 totals 13 residues. The CDR3 protein is CASSGGPNTEAFF. The CDR3 nucleotides are TGCGCCAGCAGCGGGGGACCTAACACTGAAGCTTTCTTT.

The chain links TRBV18 to TRBJ1-4; D uncertain. Between the trimmed V and J ends, which lost 0 bases and 7 bases, there was a span of 12 bases. Germline CDR1 and CDR2: KGHSH and LQKENI. The length of the CDR3 is 15 residues. The CDR3 bases are TGTGCCAGCTCACCACCGTGGGCGACCTTTGAAAAACTGTTTTTT. Its translation: CASSPPWATFEKLFF.

This chain connects TRBV15 to TRBJ2-3; 9 bases are a match to TRBD1. V gave up 4 bases and J gave up 2 bases; unmatched junction bases: 7. Germline V gene sequence: CDR1 LNHNV, CDR2 YYDKDF (reference sequence). This CDR3 spans 16 amino acids. This chain's CDR3 is CATSMDRGSSTDTQYF. In DNA, the CDR3 is TGTGCCACCAGCATGGACAGGGGTTCCTCCACAGATACGCAGTATTTT.

V and J are TRBV9 and TRBJ2-3; D is unclear. The CDR3 runs to 13 residues. Germline values: CDR1 SGDLS, CDR2 YYNGEE. The V gene lost 1 base and the J gene lost 7 bases, with 10 bases spanning the gap. The CDR3 DNA sequence: TGTGCCAGCAGCGTAACACCCGGAAATACGCAGTATTTT. This encodes CASSVTPGNTQYF. Together with reference TRBV9 and TRBJ2-3, the CDR3 gives the full variable domain: DSGVTQTPKHLITATGQRVTLRCSPRSGDLSVYWYQQSLDQGLQFLIQYYNGEERAKGNILERFSAQQFPDLHSELNLSSLELGDSALYFCASSVTPGNTQYFGPGTRLTVL.

The gene calls are TRBV11-3 and TRBJ2-3; D ambiguous. Trimming removed 0 bases from V and 2 bases from J, with 6 bases in between. Germline assignment: CDR1 SGHNT and CDR2 YENEEA. The CDR3 extends over 14 amino acids. In DNA, the CDR3 is TGTGCCAGCAGCTTAGATCCAGCCACAGATACGCAGTATTTT. Its protein is CASSLDPATDTQYF.

The chain links TRBV28 to TRBJ1-2; D gene ambiguous. This CDR3 comprises 15 residues. V lost 2 bases and J 4 bases, leaving 14 bases between the germline ends. Germline CDR1 is MDHEN and CDR2 is SYDVKM. The CDR3 region is CASSLTSLGPYGYTF. In nucleotides, the CDR3 is TGTGCCAGCAGTTTAACGTCCTTAGGCCCCTATGGCTACACCTTC.

The rearrangement uses TRBV27 and TRBJ2-2, with 7 bases identical to TRBD2. The junction had 11 bases not matched to a gene; V was cut back by 5 bases and J by 5 bases. The CDR3 extends over 16 amino acids. Per the germline V gene, CDR1 is MNHEY and CDR2 is SMNVEV (reference sequence). The CDR3, as DNA: TGTGCCAGCAGTAGACTTAGCGGGCCAGGGACCGGGGAGCTGTTTTTT. Translated, it gives CASSRLSGPGTGELFF.

The rearrangement links TRBV18 to TRBJ2-2, with 11 bases aligning to TRBD1. The CDR3 spans 16 residues. V shed 2 bases, J shed 6 bases, and the junction held 5 bases outside the gene matches. Per germline, CDR1 KGHSH and CDR2 LQKENI. The CDR3 DNA is TGTGCCAGCTCACCAGGACAGGGGGCAAGTGCCGGGGAGCTGTTTTTT. Its protein is CASSPGQGASAGELFF.

The gene calls are TRBV5-6 and TRBJ2-1; D is perhaps TRBD1 (6 bases). V lost 2 bases to trimming and J lost 8 bases, with 17 bases between them. The CDR3 sequence is 15 residues long. Germline V gene lookup returns CDR1 SGHDT and CDR2 YYEEEE. CDR3 DNA: TGTGCCAGCAGCTTAGAACAGGGTGTCCCCCATGAGCAGTTCTTC. Translation gives CASSLEQGVPHEQFF.

This clone was counted a few times. V usage is TRBV18 and J usage is TRBJ1-1; the D is unclear. Trimming removed 1 base from V and 1 base from J, with 7 bases in between. The CDR3 is 14 amino acids. Germline lookup yields CDR1 KGHSH and CDR2 LQKENI. CDR3 region: CASSPLTENTEAFF. The CDR3 DNA follows: TGTGCCAGCTCACCACTCACTGAGAACACTGAAGCTTTCTTT.

The chain joins TRBV27 to TRBJ1-6; the match to TRBD1 covers 9 bases. This CDR3 has 16 amino acids. Germline-derived CDR1 and CDR2 are MNHEY and SMNVEV (reference sequence). Unmatched junction bases numbered 5, after V lost 0 bases and J lost 8 bases. CDR3 protein: CASSLSPGQGYSPLHF. In DNA, the CDR3 is TGTGCCAGCAGTTTATCCCCGGGACAGGGCTATTCACCCCTCCACTTT.

In its sample, this clone was seen a few times. The CDR3 loop reads CSVSDRDQGYGYTF. In DNA form, the CDR3 reads TGCAGCGTTAGTGACAGGGATCAGGGCTATGGCTACACCTTC. The V and J genes are TRBV29-1 and TRBJ1-2, with TRBD1 matching over 7 bases. CDR1 and CDR2 from the germline V gene are SQVTM and ANQGSEA. The CDR3 consists of 14 residues. V dropped 5 bases and J dropped 4; count of bases not matched to a gene: 10.

The genes are TRBV30 and TRBJ2-3; 7 positions agree with TRBD2. This CDR3 is built from 16 residues. Unmatched junction bases numbered 9, after V lost 0 bases and J lost 3 bases. Per germline, CDR1 GTSNPN and CDR2 SVGIG (reference sequence). Here the CDR3 reads CAWSVLGRRGTDTQYF. The DNA of the CDR3 is TGTGCCTGGAGTGTACTAGGCCGGCGGGGGACAGATACGCAGTATTTT.

V gene TRBV5-1 combines with J gene TRBJ2-7; tentative D call: TRBD2 (5 bases). The V end was cut by 0 bases, the J end by 12 bases, with 19 bases between. There are 14 residues in the CDR3. Germline loops: CDR1 SGHRS, CDR2 YFSETQ. The CDR3 nucleotides are TGCGCCAGCAGCTTGGAAACAGACCTAGGAGGACTGTACTTC. Translating it yields CASSLETDLGGLYF. The full variable domain, rest sourced from reference TRBV5-1 and TRBJ2-7, is KAGVTQTPRYLIKTRGQQVTLSCSPISGHRSVSWYQQTPGQGLQFLFEYFSETQRNKGNFPGRFSGRQFSNSRSEMNVSTLELGDSALYLCASSLETDLGGLYFGPGTRLTVT.

V is TRBV7-3 and J is TRBJ2-5, with TRBD1 identical over 8 bases. The CDR3 covers 14 residues. In germline, CDR1 is SGHTA, CDR2 FQGTGA. J was trimmed by 2 bases and V by 5 bases; bases with no gene match: 4. CDR3 sequence: CASSPQGGQETQYF. The DNA of the CDR3 is TGTGCCAGCAGCCCACAGGGGGGTCAAGAGACCCAGTACTTC.

The V gene is TRBV4-1, the J gene TRBJ2-6; D gene unclear. Germline CDR1 is MGHRA and CDR2 is YSYEKL. There are 17 residues in the CDR3. The germline V and J ends were trimmed by 1 base and 0 bases, with 10 bases remaining between them. For the CDR3, the DNA is TGCGCCAGCAGCCAAGTTGCAGTAAACTCTGGGGCCAACGTCCTGACTTTC. Its translation is CASSQVAVNSGANVLTF.

A few counts support this clone. The chain uses TRBV9 and TRBJ1-1; D is ambiguous. Germline V lookup: CDR1 SGDLS, CDR2 YYNGEE. V lost 5 bases to trimming and J lost 3 bases, with 11 bases between them. The CDR3 runs 13 residues. Written as DNA, the CDR3 is TGTGCCAGCAGTCCCCTCACCGACACTGAAGCTTTCTTT. Translating it yields CASSPLTDTEAFF.

CDR3 residues: CASSLVAGGEQFF. CDR3 DNA: TGTGCCAGCAGCTTAGTTGCGGGCGGTGAGCAGTTCTTC. The J gene is TRBJ2-1, the V gene TRBV7-2, with a possible D match to TRBD2 (5 bases). Germline CDR1 SGHTA, CDR2 FQGNSA. V was cut by 1 base and J by 9 bases, with 10 bases left in between. The CDR3 is 13 residues long.

This clone was seen many times. The chain uses TRBV5-8 and TRBJ2-5; D possibly corresponds to TRBD2 (6 bases). CDR1 and CDR2 (germline): SGHTS, YDEGEE. Trimming cost V 0 bases and J 1 base, with 10 bases left between them. The CDR3 extends over 15 amino acids. The chain's CDR3 is CASSLGGDFQETQYF. CDR3 in DNA: TGTGCCAGCAGCTTGGGGGGGGACTTCCAAGAGACCCAGTACTTC.